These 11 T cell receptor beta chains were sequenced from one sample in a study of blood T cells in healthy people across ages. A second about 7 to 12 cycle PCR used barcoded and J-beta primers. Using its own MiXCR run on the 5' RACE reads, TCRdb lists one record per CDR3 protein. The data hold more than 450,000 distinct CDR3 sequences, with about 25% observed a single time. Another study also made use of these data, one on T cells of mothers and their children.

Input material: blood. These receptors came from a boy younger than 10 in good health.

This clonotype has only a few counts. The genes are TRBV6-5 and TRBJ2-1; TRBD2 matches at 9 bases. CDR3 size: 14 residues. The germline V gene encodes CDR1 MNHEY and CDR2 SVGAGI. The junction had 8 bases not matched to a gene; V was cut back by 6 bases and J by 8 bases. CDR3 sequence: CASSAGGVFDEQFF. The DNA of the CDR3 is TGTGCCAGCAGCGCGGGAGGGGTTTTCGATGAGCAGTTCTTC.

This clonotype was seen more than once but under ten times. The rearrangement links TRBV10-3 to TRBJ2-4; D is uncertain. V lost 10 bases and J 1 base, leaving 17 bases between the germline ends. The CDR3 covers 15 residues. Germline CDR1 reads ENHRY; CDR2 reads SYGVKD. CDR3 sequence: CATSTGSGAKNIQYF. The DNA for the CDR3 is TGTGCCACCTCAACGGGCAGTGGGGCCAAAAACATTCAGTACTTC.

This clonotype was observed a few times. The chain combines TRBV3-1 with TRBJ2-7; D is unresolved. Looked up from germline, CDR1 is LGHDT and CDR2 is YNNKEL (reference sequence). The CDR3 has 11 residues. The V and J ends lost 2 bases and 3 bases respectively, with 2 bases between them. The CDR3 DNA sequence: TGTGCCAGCAGCCAACTCTACGAGCAGTACTTC. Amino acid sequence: CASSQLYEQYF.

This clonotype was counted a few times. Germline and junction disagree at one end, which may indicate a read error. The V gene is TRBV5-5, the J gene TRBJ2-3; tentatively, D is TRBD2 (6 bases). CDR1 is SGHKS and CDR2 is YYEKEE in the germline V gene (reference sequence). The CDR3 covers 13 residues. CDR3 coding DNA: TGTGCCAGCAGCGTACTAGCTGATAATACGCGGTATTTT. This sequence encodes CASSVLADNTRYF.

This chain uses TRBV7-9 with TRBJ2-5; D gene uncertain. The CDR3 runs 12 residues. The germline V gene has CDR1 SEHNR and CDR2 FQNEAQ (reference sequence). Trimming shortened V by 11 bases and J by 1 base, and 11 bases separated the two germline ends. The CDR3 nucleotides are TGTGCCGGGGAAAGCTTCCAAGAGACCCAGTACTTC. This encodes CAGESFQETQYF.

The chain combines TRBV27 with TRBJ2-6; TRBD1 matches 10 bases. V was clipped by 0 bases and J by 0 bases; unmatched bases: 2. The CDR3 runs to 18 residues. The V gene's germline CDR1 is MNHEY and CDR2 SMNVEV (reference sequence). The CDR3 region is CASSLSTGGPSGANVLTF. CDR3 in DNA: TGTGCCAGCAGTTTATCGACAGGGGGCCCCTCTGGGGCCAACGTCCTGACTTTC.

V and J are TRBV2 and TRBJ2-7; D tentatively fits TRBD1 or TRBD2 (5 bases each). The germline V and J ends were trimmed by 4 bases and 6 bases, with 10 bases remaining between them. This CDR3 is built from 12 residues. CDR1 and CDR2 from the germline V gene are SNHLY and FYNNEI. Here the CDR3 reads CASSGGDGEQYF. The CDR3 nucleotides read TGTGCCAGCAGTGGAGGGGACGGCGAGCAGTACTTC.

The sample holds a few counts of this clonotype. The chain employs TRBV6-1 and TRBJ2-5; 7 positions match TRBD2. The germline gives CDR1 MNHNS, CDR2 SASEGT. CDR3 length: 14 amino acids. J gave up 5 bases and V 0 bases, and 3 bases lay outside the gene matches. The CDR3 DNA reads TGTGCCAGCAGTGAAGCGTGGGGGGGGGAGACCCAGTACTTC. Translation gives CASSEAWGGETQYF.

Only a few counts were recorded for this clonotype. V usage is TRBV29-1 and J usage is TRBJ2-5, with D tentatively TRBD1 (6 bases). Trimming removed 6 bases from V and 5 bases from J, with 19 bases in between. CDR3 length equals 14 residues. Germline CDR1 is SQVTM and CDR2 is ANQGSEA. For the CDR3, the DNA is TGCAGCGTCTCGGACAGACTTAGAGGGGAGACCCAGTACTTC. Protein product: CSVSDRLRGETQYF.

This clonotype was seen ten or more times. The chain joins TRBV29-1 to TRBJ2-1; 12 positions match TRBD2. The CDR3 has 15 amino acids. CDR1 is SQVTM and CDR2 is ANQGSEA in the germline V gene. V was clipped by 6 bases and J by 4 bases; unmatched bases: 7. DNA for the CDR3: TGCAGCGTCCTCTCTAGCGGGAGGGCGTACAATGAGCAGTTCTTC. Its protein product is CSVLSSGRAYNEQFF.

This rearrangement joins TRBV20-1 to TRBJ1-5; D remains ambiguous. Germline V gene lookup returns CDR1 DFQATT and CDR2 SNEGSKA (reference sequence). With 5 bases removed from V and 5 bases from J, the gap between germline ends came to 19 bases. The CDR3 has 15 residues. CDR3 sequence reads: CSAGEPGAGYQPQHF. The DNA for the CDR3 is TGCAGTGCTGGGGAACCGGGCGCCGGGTATCAGCCCCAGCATTTT.